This record concerns one T cell receptor beta chain sequence. The entry originates in a study of monozygotic twins with inflammatory bowel disease. TCRdb reprocessed the 5' RACE reads and stores each CDR3 protein as one record, lacking DNA. Seen in this sample are approximately 140,000 distinct CDR3 sequences; the ten most common clones hold 2% to 3%. This CDR3 is built from 12 residues. Germline V gene lookup returns CDR1 DFQATT and CDR2 SNEGSKA (reference sequence). The sample taken for sequencing was blood. This chain connects TRBV20-1 to TRBJ2-7; absent DNA, TCRdb's TRBD1 call cannot be checked. This clonotype originated in a human donor with ulcerative colitis or Crohn's disease, or a healthy co-twin of an affected twin (not recorded which). The CDR3 region is CSASLQGYEQYF.